The next 19 T cell receptor beta chains were all read from a single sample in a study of T-cell reconstitution after alpha-beta-depleted transplantation in children. A TCRbeta library incorporating unique molecular identifiers was prepared. One entry per CDR3 protein results from TCRdb running MiXCR on the PCR reads. The sample carries about 610,000 distinct CDR3 sequences, 10% to 13% recorded once. This specimen was PBMCs from the stem cell graft donor, taken from the stem cell graft. The receptor source for this set is a human donor who donated a stem cell graft to a child with acute myeloid leukemia.

This clonotype was detected ten times or more. The chain joins TRBV28 to TRBJ2-7; unclear D gene. CDR3 length: 11 residues. Trimming removed 6 bases at V and 3 bases at J, with 6 bases between. Germline CDR1 and CDR2: MDHEN and SYDVKM. CDR3 amino acids: CASSRSYEQYF. DNA of the CDR3: TGTGCCAGCAGCCGGAGCTACGAGCAGTACTTC.

This rearrangement joins TRBV14 to TRBJ2-7, with unresolved D. The CDR3 is made up of 13 amino acids. Looked up from germline, CDR1 is SGHDN and CDR2 is FVKESK. Trimming left V 2 bases short and J 0 bases short, with 5 bases between. This CDR3 is CASSQPSSYEQYF. The CDR3 nucleotides read TGTGCCAGCAGCCAACCTAGCTCCTACGAGCAGTACTTC. The whole variable domain, filled in from reference TRBV14 and TRBJ2-7, reads EAGVTQFPSHSVIEKGQTVTLRCDPISGHDNLYWYRRVMGKEIKFLLHFVKESKQDESGMPNNRFLAERTGGTYSTLKVQPAELEDSGVYFCASSQPSSYEQYFGPGTRLTVT.

The sample holds a few counts of this clonotype. The rearrangement uses TRBV11-2 and TRBJ1-5; the match to TRBD1 covers 7 bases. Per the germline V gene, CDR1 is SGHAT and CDR2 is FQNNGV. The CDR3 has 18 residues. The J segment lost 6 bases and the V segment lost 0 bases, leaving 14 bases of the junction unmatched. The CDR3 DNA sequence: TGTGCCAGCAGCTTAGATGTGTTGAGACAGGGCTCAGGTCAGCCCCAGCATTTT. Residues: CASSLDVLRQGSGQPQHF.

The chain couples TRBV5-1 to TRBJ2-1; D perhaps matches TRBD1 (6 bases). Germline V gene sequence: CDR1 SGHRS, CDR2 YFSETQ. This CDR3 is built from 12 residues. Trimming removed 4 bases at V and 8 bases at J, with 10 bases between. In nucleotides, the CDR3 is TGCGCCAGCAGCCGACAGGTCGATGAGCAGTTCTTC. It yields the protein CASSRQVDEQFF.

This clonotype was picked up a small number of times. V is TRBV30 and J is TRBJ2-1; D unresolved. This CDR3 spans 14 amino acids. The germline CDR1 and CDR2 sequences are GTSNPN and SVGIG (reference sequence). Trimming shortened V by 3 bases and J by 0 bases, and 9 bases separated the two germline ends. CDR3 sequence reads: CAWRGRSSYNEQFF. The CDR3 DNA reads TGTGCCTGGAGAGGGCGGAGCTCCTACAATGAGCAGTTCTTC.

In this sample, this clonotype turned up a few times. This chain joins TRBV7-9 and TRBJ2-7; 15 bases are a match to TRBD2. This CDR3 contains 17 residues. Germline CDR1 SEHNR, CDR2 FQNEAQ (reference sequence). The V gene end was trimmed by 6 bases and the J gene end by 4 bases; junction bases not matched to a gene: 10. Here the CDR3 reads CASRSGTSGRLLYEQYF. CDR3 coding DNA: TGTGCCAGCAGATCCGGGACTAGCGGGAGGCTACTTTACGAGCAGTACTTC.

This clonotype was seen a few times. The rearrangement links TRBV29-1 to TRBJ2-5; the D gene is possibly TRBD1 (5 bases). The CDR3 runs to 16 residues. CDR1 SQVTM and CDR2 ANQGSEA come from the germline V gene. V was clipped by 3 bases and J by 4 bases, with 21 bases between them. CDR3 coding DNA: TGCAGCGTTGATAGAGGAGTAGGCCTAGGGGCAGAGACCCAGTACTTC. Translating gives CSVDRGVGLGAETQYF. Full variable domain (outside the CDR3, taken from reference TRBV29-1 and TRBJ2-5): SAVISQKPSRDICQRGTSLTIQCQVDSQVTMMFWYRQQPGQSLTLIATANQGSEATYESGFVIDKFPISRPNLTFSTLTVSNMSPEDSSIYLCSVDRGVGLGAETQYFGPGTRLLVL.

This clonotype occurred many times. V usage is TRBV28 and J usage is TRBJ2-5, with a possible D match to TRBD2 (7 bases). This CDR3 region has 16 residues. Deletions cut 2 bases from V and 3 bases from J, with 16 bases between. Germline V lookup: CDR1 MDHEN, CDR2 SYDVKM. CDR3 nucleotides: TGTGCCAGCAGTTTAGGGGGGGCAAGCGGGAAAGAGACCCAGTACTTC. It translates to CASSLGGASGKETQYF.

This clonotype has more than one count but fewer than ten. CDR3 nucleotide sequence: TGTGCCAGCAGCATAAGACAGGGAACAGCCTCCTACAATGAGCAGTTCTTC. Its translation: CASSIRQGTASYNEQFF. The chain recombines TRBV28 with TRBJ2-1; 7 bases fit TRBD1. This CDR3 has 17 amino acids. V trimming: 6 bases; J trimming: 0 bases; junction bases outside the gene matches: 11. From germline, CDR1 is MDHEN and CDR2 SYDVKM.

This clonotype was counted only a few times. The chain carries TRBV12-3 or TRBV12-4 and TRBJ2-7; D unclear. Trimming removed 2 bases from V and 4 bases from J, with 9 bases in between. The CDR3 is made up of 13 amino acids. The CDR3 spells CASSLYSDYEQYF. DNA for the CDR3: TGTGCCAGCAGTTTATACAGCGATTACGAGCAGTACTTC.

Only one count was recorded for this clonotype. This rearrangement joins TRBV19 to TRBJ2-2; 9 positions agree with TRBD1. Germline V gene lookup returns CDR1 LNHDA and CDR2 SQIVND (reference sequence). V lost 3 bases and J lost 7; bases outside the gene matches: 6. There are 15 residues in the CDR3. CDR3 amino acids: CASSIVTGGIGELFF. The CDR3 bases are TGTGCCAGTAGTATTGTGACAGGGGGAATCGGGGAGCTGTTTTTT.

The CDR3 here is CASSPQGWVTEAFF. Here the CDR3 DNA reads TGTGCCAGCAGCCCACAGGGGTGGGTCACTGAAGCTTTCTTT. The V gene is TRBV3-1, the J gene TRBJ1-1; TRBD1 aligns across 7 bases. The CDR3 runs to 14 residues. With 4 bases clipped from V and 4 bases from J, the junction kept 6 bases outside the gene matches. Germline V gene lookup returns CDR1 LGHDT and CDR2 YNNKEL (reference sequence).

This clonotype came up many times. The rearrangement joins TRBV18 to TRBJ2-5; D is unclear. The CDR3 contains 12 residues. The V gene lost 2 bases and the J gene lost 3 bases, with 4 bases spanning the gap. The germline V gene encodes CDR1 KGHSH and CDR2 LQKENI. The chain's CDR3 is CASSPEEETQYF. CDR3 in DNA: TGTGCCAGCTCACCAGAGGAAGAGACCCAGTACTTC.

The V gene is TRBV24-1, the J gene TRBJ2-5; D not certain. Germline V gives CDR1 KGHDR, CDR2 SFDVKD. The germline V and J ends were trimmed by 2 bases and 4 bases, with 19 bases remaining between them. This CDR3 spans 17 amino acids. The CDR3 loop reads CATSDSTPAGLLETQYF. The CDR3, as DNA: TGTGCCACCAGTGATTCCACCCCCGCCGGCCTCCTAGAGACCCAGTACTTC.

This clonotype turned up a few times. The chain links TRBV5-6 to TRBJ2-1, with D possibly being TRBD1 (6 bases). The CDR3 runs 15 residues. V lost 4 bases and J 5 bases, leaving 16 bases between the germline ends. Germline V gene data show CDR1 as SGHDT and CDR2 as YYEEEE. DNA of the CDR3: TGTGCCAGCAGCCCCCGGGACAAGGGAAACAATGAGCAGTTCTTC. Its translation is CASSPRDKGNNEQFF.

This clonotype was seen many times. The gene calls are TRBV4-2 and TRBJ2-2; D call uncertain. The CDR3 covers 17 residues. Trimming cost V 1 base and J 0 bases, with 12 bases left between them. From germline, CDR1 is LGHNA and CDR2 YNFKEQ. The CDR3 region is CASSQGPLGANTGELFF. The CDR3 DNA reads as TGTGCCAGCAGCCAAGGTCCCCTTGGCGCGAACACCGGGGAGCTGTTTTTT.

In this sample, this clonotype turned up many times. The rearrangement joins TRBV7-9 to TRBJ2-3; the D is unclear. Trimming left V 3 bases short and J 0 bases short, with 10 bases between. Germline lookup yields CDR1 SEHNR and CDR2 FQNEAQ (reference sequence). The CDR3 has 15 residues. The CDR3 region has the DNA TGTGCCAGCAGCTTTGGATTCCTTAGCACAGATACGCAGTATTTT. Encoded protein: CASSFGFLSTDTQYF. The complete variable domain, with remaining parts taken from reference TRBV7-9 and TRBJ2-3, reads DTGVSQNPRHKITKRGQNVTFRCDPISEHNRLYWYRQTLGQGPEFLTYFQNEAQLEKSRLLSDRFSAERPKGSFSTLEIQRTEQGDSAMYLCASSFGFLSTDTQYFGPGTRLTVL.

Regarding this clonotype: A read error may account for a junction end that differs from germline. This chain links TRBV29-1 with TRBJ2-1, with TRBD2 matching 11 bases. The CDR3 is made up of 22 amino acids. Germline CDR1 SQVTM, CDR2 ANQGSEA. In DNA form, the CDR3 reads TGCAGCGTTGATAGGGCCCCGGGTGGGACTAGCGGAACCCAGACGAGGGACAATGAGCAGATCTTC. Encoded protein: CSVDRAPGGTSGTQTRDNEQIF.

CDR3 DNA sequence: TGCAGTGCCCGAGGGCCGCTAGCGGGTGCCGGTTCCAGTGGGACCCAGTACTTC. Protein: CSARGPLAGAGSSGTQYF. V and J are TRBV20-1 and TRBJ2-5, with TRBD2 matching over 8 bases. This CDR3 is built from 18 residues. Trimming cost V 6 bases and J 7 bases; bases outside gene matches: 25. Germline assignment: CDR1 DFQATT and CDR2 SNEGSKA (reference sequence).